This T cell receptor (beta chain) is from a study of CXCR3-negative and CXCR3-positive naive CD8 T cells. About this clonotype itself: Its antigen is currently unknown.

Study conclusions and caveats: Naive cells with CXCR3 showed TRB CDR3s that were more hydrophobic than those in CXCR3-negative naive cells.

There are 15 residues in the CDR3. Germline-derived CDR1 and CDR2 are DFQATT and SNEGSKA (reference sequence). Carrying UMI labels, the TRB cDNA libraries were prepared through 5' RACE. TCRdb processed the 5' RACE reads again and assigns one entry to each CDR3 protein, with no DNA. Its table records about 89,000 distinct CDR3 sequences. Material for sequencing was naive CXCR3+ CD8+ T cells from blood. Subset: CD45RO-CCR7+CD27+CD95- naive CD8+ T cells expressing CXCR3 (TNR3+). This receptor was taken from a human donor in good health. Some clones in this sample may be carry-over from other donors' samples. V is TRBV20-1 and J is TRBJ2-7; TCRdb's D gene call, TRBD2, goes unchecked for lack of DNA. CDR3 protein: CSAGPDTSGSYEQYF.